This is a list of T cell receptor beta chains from one sample in a study of beta chain features in type 1 diabetes. The repertoire was sequenced with immunoSEQ multiplex PCR; TCRdb's copy has only in-frame clones and lacks some. The sample consists of fewer than 200,000 clones, around 10% of them appearing once. Sequencing was carried out using central memory CD4+ T cells from blood. All receptors derive from a man aged 25 to 45 with type 1 diabetes. Both conserved end residues are part of each CDR3. D genes are given only for firm matches. Some rows mark clone size as missing; the rest say once, few, many or name a class of expanded clone.

>TRBJ2-1|TRBD2|TRBV2|.
TGTGCCAGCAGTGTCCGGACTAGCGGGTCTAATGAGCAGTTCTTC
CASSVRTSGSNEQFF
>TRBJ2-1|TRBD2|TRBV5-1|.
TGCGCCAGCAGCCCATTCAATTGGGCGGGAGAGTCCAATGAGCAGTTCTTC
CASSPFNWAGESNEQFF
>TRBJ1-5|.|TRBV7-8|many
TGTGCCAGCAGCTTACTAGAGGATCAGCCCCAGCATTTT
CASSLLEDQPQHF
>TRBJ2-7|.|TRBV28|few
TGTGCCAGCACTTTAGCGGAGACGTACGAGCAGTACTTC
CASTLAETYEQYF
>TRBJ1-3|TRBD1|TRBV5-1|.
TGCGCCAGCAGCTTGGTAGGGGGCGGCGGAAACACCATATATTTT
CASSLVGGGGNTIYF
>TRBJ2-3|.|TRBV9|.
TGTGCCAGCAGCGTAGTAGCGCGCACAGATACGCAGTATTTT
CASSVVARTDTQYF
>TRBJ2-5|.|TRBV25-1|.
TGTGCCAGCAGTGCTCTGGGAGCCCAGTACTTC
CASSALGAQYF
>TRBJ2-1|TRBD2|TRBV4-2|.
TGTGCCAGCAGCCAAGATCCGGGACTAGCGGGGTCGGAACGGTTCTTC
CASSQDPGLAGSERFF
>TRBJ2-3|.|TRBV23-1|few
TGCGCCAGCAGTCAAGGAAGAGACTCAGATACGCAGTATTTT
CASSQGRDSDTQYF
>TRBJ1-2|.|TRBV29-1|few
TGCAGCGTAACTCTCCGGGGTGGAAGCTACACCTTC
CSVTLRGGSYTF
>TRBJ2-3|.|TRBV5-4|.
TGTGCCAGCAGCGTGACCTCGGACACCCAAGATACGCAGTATTTT
CASSVTSDTQDTQYF
>TRBJ2-5|TRBD1|TRBV29-1|few
TGCAGCGTTGGGGGGACAGGTCGAGAGACCCAGTACTTC
CSVGGTGRETQYF
>TRBJ1-4|TRBD1|TRBV7-2|few
TGTGCCAGCAGCTTTCGACAGGGCGCTAATGAAAAACTGTTTTTT
CASSFRQGANEKLFF
>TRBJ2-7|.|TRBV7-9|.
TGTGCCAGCAGCTCCGGACAGGGAGGGAATGAGCAGTACTTC
CASSSGQGGNEQYF
>TRBJ1-2|.|TRBV5-1|.
TGCGCCAGCAGCTCGGGGTTGGACTATGGCTACACCTTC
CASSSGLDYGYTF
>TRBJ2-1|TRBD2|TRBV7-8|.
TGTGCCAGCAGCTTAAGAGGGACTAGCGGGAGGGCCATCTTGTCCTACAATGAGCAGTTCTTC
CASSLRGTSGRAILSYNEQFF
>TRBJ2-2|.|TRBV18|few
TGTGCCAGCTCACCTTTACAGTCGAACACCGGGGAGCTGTTTTTT
CASSPLQSNTGELFF
>TRBJ2-1|.|TRBV5-1|few
TGCGCCAGCAGCTTGGCCAGCACTAGCAATGAGCAGTTCTTC
CASSLASTSNEQFF
>TRBJ2-3|TRBD2|TRBV5-4|.
TGTGCCAGCAGCTTCGCCGGGACTAGTCAAGATACGCAGTATTTT
CASSFAGTSQDTQYF
>TRBJ2-7|TRBD2|TRBV7-9|few
TGTGCCAGCAGCTTTACTAGCGGGAGCTACGAGCAGTACTTC
CASSFTSGSYEQYF
>TRBJ2-5|.|TRBV5-1|few
TGCGCCAGCAGCCGCGACAAGGAAGAGACCCAGTACTTC
CASSRDKEETQYF
>TRBJ2-4|.|TRBV28|few
TGTGCCAGCAGTCACGGGACTTTGAAAAACATTCAGTACTTC
CASSHGTLKNIQYF
>TRBJ1-4|.|TRBV2|few
TGTGCCAGCAGTGCCGACACCGTCGGAGAAAAACTGTTTTTT
CASSADTVGEKLFF
>TRBJ1-1|.|TRBV25-1|.
TGTGCCAGCAGTGAGGGACACAGCGTGAACACTGAAGCTTTCTTT
CASSEGHSVNTEAFF
>TRBJ2-3|.|TRBV28|few
TGTGCCAGCAGTCAGGGCGGCAGCCGCACAGATACGCAGTATTTT
CASSQGGSRTDTQYF
>TRBJ2-5|.|TRBV30|few
TGTGCCTGGAGTGTTTTAGGGAGGAAGACCCAGTACTTC
CAWSVLGRKTQYF
>TRBJ2-3|.|TRBV7-9|few
TGTGCCAGCAGCGAGAGGACGGGGGGCACAGATACGCAGTATTTT
CASSERTGGTDTQYF
>TRBJ1-4|TRBD1|TRBV30|few
TGTGCCAGACAGGGCCGACTTAATGAAAAACTGTTTTTT
CARQGRLNEKLFF
>TRBJ2-7|TRBD2|TRBV18|few
TGTGCCAGCTCACAGGGACTAGGGGCCTCCGAGCAGTACTTC
CASSQGLGASEQYF
>TRBJ2-6|.|TRBV9|few
TGTGCCAGCAGCGTAGCTTCTGGGGCCAACGTCCTGACTTTC
CASSVASGANVLTF
>TRBJ2-7|TRBD2|TRBV6-1|few
TGTGCCAGCACCAGCGGGAGTTCCTACGAGCAGTACTTC
CASTSGSSYEQYF
>TRBJ2-5|TRBD2|TRBV15|.
TGTGCCACCAGCAGCCTGGGGGGGGAGACCCAGTACTTC
CATSSLGGETQYF
>TRBJ2-3|.|TRBV20-1|.
TGCAGTGCTACAGTAACAGATACGCAGTATTTT
CSATVTDTQYF
>TRBJ2-7|TRBD2|TRBV7-9|few
TGTGCCAGCAGCTTACTAGCGGGAGGTTCCTACGAGCAGTACTTC
CASSLLAGGSYEQYF
>TRBJ1-2|.|TRBV5-4|.
TGTGCCAGCAGCTTGGATGGGAGAAACTATGGCTACACCTTC
CASSLDGRNYGYTF
>TRBJ2-7|TRBD2|TRBV4-3|.
TGCGCCAGCAGCCATTCCCCTAGCGGTCCCTACGAGCAGTACTTC
CASSHSPSGPYEQYF
>TRBJ2-2|.|TRBV18|.
TGTGCCAGCTCACAACAGAACACCGGGGAGCTGTTTTTT
CASSQQNTGELFF
>TRBJ2-1|TRBD2|TRBV7-9|few
TGTGCCAGCAGCTTACAACTAGCGGGAGGCTACAATGAGCAGTTCTTC
CASSLQLAGGYNEQFF
>TRBJ1-5|.|TRBV16|.
TGTGCCAGCAGCCAATCTGAGGGTATGGGGCCCCAGCATTTT
CASSQSEGMGPQHF
>TRBJ2-3|TRBD1|TRBV7-9|few
TGTGCCAGCAGCCAAGGACAGGGGGGCACAGATACGCAGTATTTT
CASSQGQGGTDTQYF
>TRBJ2-1|TRBD2|TRBV6-1|.
TGTGCCAGCAGTCCCCAGACTAGCGGGGGGGATGAGCAGTTCTTC
CASSPQTSGGDEQFF
>TRBJ2-7|.|TRBV14|few
TGTGCCAGCAGCCAGGCTTACGGGCGGGGCTACGAGCAGTACTTC
CASSQAYGRGYEQYF
>TRBJ2-7|.|TRBV6-5|.
TGTGCCAGCAGTTCAGGCCTAGCCGGCGAGCAGTACTTC
CASSSGLAGEQYF
>TRBJ1-1|TRBD1|TRBV5-4|few
TGTGCCAGCAGCTCTCACAGGGGGCAGAGCACTGAAGCTTTCTTT
CASSSHRGQSTEAFF
>TRBJ2-1|TRBD2|TRBV28|.
TGTGCCAGCAGGTCGGCGGGAGGTTCCTACAATGAGCAGTTCTTC
CASRSAGGSYNEQFF
>TRBJ1-2|TRBD1|TRBV28|few
TGTGCCAGCAGTTCGGGACAGATCTATGGCTACACCTTC
CASSSGQIYGYTF
>TRBJ1-3|.|TRBV4-2|.
TGTGCCAGCGGCCTAGCCGAGGGTGTTGGCACTGGAAACACCATATATTTT
CASGLAEGVGTGNTIYF
>TRBJ2-7|.|TRBV27|.
TGTGCCAGCAGTTTATCAAGCCCCGTGTTAGCGGAGGTCTACGAGCAGTACTTC
CASSLSSPVLAEVYEQYF
>TRBJ1-5|.|TRBV4-2|few
TGTGCCAGCAGCCAAGAGTCTACGGATCAGCCCCAGCATTTT
CASSQESTDQPQHF
>TRBJ2-7|.|TRBV29-1|few
TGCAGCGCACAGCGGGCCTACGAGCAGTACTTC
CSAQRAYEQYF
>TRBJ1-2|TRBD1|TRBV6-5|few
TGTGCCAGCAGAAGAGGACAGGGGGGCGGCTACACCTTC
CASRRGQGGGYTF
>TRBJ2-7|TRBD1|TRBV14|few
TGTGCCAGCAGCCAAGATCCCGGACAGGGTTTTTACTTC
CASSQDPGQGFYF
>TRBJ2-5|.|TRBV5-1|many
TGCGCCAGCAGCAGTAGCCTAGAGACCCAGTACTTC
CASSSSLETQYF
>TRBJ1-5|TRBD1|TRBV10-2|.
TGCGCCAGCAGTTACGGGACAGGGGGCAATCAGCCCCAGCATTTT
CASSYGTGGNQPQHF
>TRBJ2-1|.|TRBV6-6|few
TGTGCCAGCACCGCGGGCAGCTCCTACAATGAGCAGTTCTTC
CASTAGSSYNEQFF
>TRBJ2-3|TRBD1|TRBV2|.
TGTGCCAGCAGTGAAGCCCTTGCTATATCCGGGACAGGAGGGTATTTT
CASSEALAISGTGGYF
>TRBJ2-1|TRBD1|TRBV11-2|.
TGTGCCAGCAGCCCGGGACAGGGGCAAGGGCAGTTCTTC
CASSPGQGQGQFF
>TRBJ1-1|.|TRBV11-2|.
TGTGCCAGCAGCCCCAGTGTTCTGAAGAACACTGAAGCTTTCTTT
CASSPSVLKNTEAFF
>TRBJ1-2|TRBD1|TRBV29-1|.
TGCAGCGTGCGGACAGGGGGGACCTATGGCTACACCTTC
CSVRTGGTYGYTF